The rows below give T cell receptor beta chains drawn from one sample of a study of T-cell memory formation after mild COVID-19. One entry per CDR3 protein results from TCRdb running MiXCR on the 5' RACE reads. The sample shows under 110,000 distinct CDR3 sequences, about 17% of them seen only once. Sequenced: PBMCs or a T cell subset sorted from them (not recorded which). These receptors all come from an adult woman who had mild COVID-19 (a few samples of this study predate the infection). Cell type and time point are not known. Both conserved end residues are trimmed from each CDR3.

V gene: TRBV5-1; CDR3 protein: ASSSPSSYNEQF
V gene: TRBV12-3/TRBV12-4; CDR3 protein: ASSPRWVSNYGYT
V gene: TRBV2; CDR3 protein: ASFPSGGAAETQY
V gene: TRBV4-3; CDR3 protein: ASSHSDYNEQF
V gene: TRBV24-1; CDR3 protein: ATSDSETGGAGYNEQF
V gene: TRBV7-6; CDR3 protein: ASSLGSSGANVLT
V gene: TRBV11-3; CDR3 protein: ASSFYPQTGVNNTEAF
V gene: TRBV13; CDR3 protein: ASSTGRSTGELF
V gene: TRBV7-9; CDR3 protein: ASSHHPYGDATNEKLF
V gene: TRBV4-3; CDR3 protein: ASSQDRRRTSGTDTQY
V gene: TRBV28; CDR3 protein: ATQLGTDEQY
V gene: TRBV7-8; CDR3 protein: ASMGLTNYGYT
V gene: TRBV20-1; CDR3 protein: SARTGEVRETQY
V gene: TRBV4-1; CDR3 protein: ASSQGGGAYNEQF
V gene: TRBV29-1; CDR3 protein: SVYGDSTDTQY
V gene: TRBV4-1; CDR3 protein: ASNPFFGGGHPDTQY
V gene: TRBV27; CDR3 protein: ASSLYGTPDTQY
V gene: TRBV7-9; CDR3 protein: ASSLVRGLGTDTQY
V gene: TRBV20-1; CDR3 protein: SAREDRTVNTEAF
V gene: TRBV9; CDR3 protein: ASSTGPWGSPLH
V gene: TRBV20-1; CDR3 protein: SARELAAGTDTQY
V gene: TRBV27; CDR3 protein: ASSSRANGLAREF
V gene: TRBV6-5; CDR3 protein: ASSYSTEQSFSYEQY
V gene: TRBV6-5; CDR3 protein: ASSAQGALNTEAF
V gene: TRBV6-6; CDR3 protein: ASSYQVQGDEQY
V gene: TRBV12-1; CDR3 protein: ASSHSGQGAPLYEQY
V gene: TRBV10-3; CDR3 protein: AIMRTGTLSYEQY
V gene: TRBV7-2; CDR3 protein: ASRTGTRPYEQY
V gene: TRBV7-9; CDR3 protein: ASSSRGTYEQY
V gene: TRBV11-2; CDR3 protein: ASSLGWRASVSSYNEQF
V gene: TRBV6-2/TRBV6-3; CDR3 protein: ASSPWSGLSYNEQF
V gene: TRBV15; CDR3 protein: ATSRDRSGYGYT
V gene: TRBV27; CDR3 protein: ASSFAGIDEQY
V gene: TRBV5-5; CDR3 protein: ASSLFPDRGTEAF
V gene: TRBV6-5; CDR3 protein: ASSPRDSGTDTQY
V gene: TRBV27; CDR3 protein: ASRSSGSYNEQF
V gene: TRBV30; CDR3 protein: AWSVSAVGGGELF
V gene: TRBV7-6; CDR3 protein: ASSLGTSGSSYNEQF
V gene: TRBV12-3/TRBV12-4; CDR3 protein: ASRKGTEFPYEQY
V gene: TRBV12-3/TRBV12-4; CDR3 protein: ASSLGGWNPQH
V gene: TRBV5-1; CDR3 protein: ASSLAKGVWTEAF
V gene: TRBV19; CDR3 protein: ASSPYGGAGNEQF
V gene: TRBV29-1; CDR3 protein: SGQKGYEQY
V gene: TRBV7-3; CDR3 protein: ASSPWTSGSLHEQF
V gene: TRBV4-1; CDR3 protein: ASSQVGAHEQY